Included here is one T cell receptor (beta chain) sequence, with context. These data belong to a study of OX40 agonist ivuxolimab in advanced cancers. Study at large: Patients were given ivuxolimab, an antibody that agonizes OX40 (CD134).

Trimming cost V 3 bases and J 1 base, with 10 bases left between them. The CDR3 covers 14 residues. Per the germline V gene, CDR1 is KGHSH and CDR2 is LQKENI. Measured with immunoSEQ multiplex PCR; TCRdb has only the in-frame clones, and not every one. The sample has tens of thousands of clones; around four fifths are singletons. Specimen: CD4+ or CD8+ T cells sorted from blood, collected in a trial of the OX40 agonist ivuxolimab. The chain is built from TRBV18 and TRBJ2-7; perhaps TRBD1 as D (6 bases). This sequence originates from an adult with an advanced solid tumor such as melanoma, head and neck, liver or kidney cancer. Here the CDR3 DNA reads TGTGCCAGCTCACCGACAGGTAAATCCTACGAGCAGTACTTC. Translated: CASSPTGKSYEQYF.